This TCR beta chain stems from a study of CD8 T cells in Susac syndrome. Study context: Within the sequenced group of Susac syndrome patients, five or six showed active disease and eight or nine were in remission.

Trimming left V 6 bases short and J 5 bases short, with 8 bases between. This CDR3 has 12 residues. The authors reverse transcribed roughly 0.5 to 1 ug RNA with random hexamers. Each CDR3 protein gets one entry after TCRdb re-called the immunoSEQ multiplex PCR reads with MiXCR. This sample has some 210,000 distinct CDR3 sequences; about 95% occur once, and the top ten carry roughly 0.14%. The chain combines TRBV12-3 or TRBV12-4 with TRBJ1-5, with unresolved D. Sequenced sample: CD4+ T cells from PBMCs. The sequence was collected from a human donor with Susac syndrome. The CDR3 DNA sequence: TGTGCCAGCAGGAGTACCGATCAGCCCCAGCATTTT. This gives the protein CASRSTDQPQHF.